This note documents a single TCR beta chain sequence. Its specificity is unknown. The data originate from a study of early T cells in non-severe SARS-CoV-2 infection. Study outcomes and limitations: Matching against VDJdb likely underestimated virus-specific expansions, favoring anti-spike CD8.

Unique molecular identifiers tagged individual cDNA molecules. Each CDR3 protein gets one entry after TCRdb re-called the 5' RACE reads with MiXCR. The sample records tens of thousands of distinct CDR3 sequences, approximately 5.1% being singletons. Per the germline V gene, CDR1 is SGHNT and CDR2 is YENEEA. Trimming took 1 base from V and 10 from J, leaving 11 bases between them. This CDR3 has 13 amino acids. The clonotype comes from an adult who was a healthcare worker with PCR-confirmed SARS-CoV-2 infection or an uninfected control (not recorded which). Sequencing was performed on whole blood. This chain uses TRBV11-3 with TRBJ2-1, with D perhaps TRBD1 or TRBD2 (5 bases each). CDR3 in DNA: TGTGCCAGCAGCTTAGGGGGACGGGGCGAGCAGTTCTTC. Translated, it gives CASSLGGRGEQFF. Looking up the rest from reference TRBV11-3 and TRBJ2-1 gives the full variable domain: EAGVVQSPRYKIIEKKQPVAFWCNPISGHNTLYWYLQNLGQGPELLIRYENEEAVDDSQLPKDRFSAERLKGVDSTLKIQPAELGDSAVYLCASSLGGRGEQFFGPGTRLTVL.